The 25 T cell receptor beta chains below come from one sample, sequenced in a study of sequential checkpoint blockade in melanoma. Treatment reported: randomized to nivolumab then ipilimumab (arm A) or the reverse (arm B). Assay used: immunoSEQ multiplex PCR; TCRdb lists only in-frame clones, some missing. The table lists 20,000 to 25,000 clones, roughly 82% of them singletons, with about 9.9% in the top ten. The sequenced sample was CD8+ T cells sorted from blood (inferred from file names), obtained from a patient given nivolumab and ipilimumab in sequence. The origin of the receptors is a human donor with melanoma.

The rearrangement joins TRBV5-1 to TRBJ2-2; D is perhaps TRBD2 (6 bases). The germline V and J ends were trimmed by 6 bases and 7 bases, with 16 bases remaining between them. Germline V gene sequence: CDR1 SGHRS, CDR2 YFSETQ. There are 14 residues in the CDR3. The CDR3 DNA reads as TGCGCCAGCAACCCTACTAGCTCTAGCGGGGAGCTGTTTTTT. Amino acids: CASNPTSSSGELFF. Drawing the rest from reference TRBV5-1 and TRBJ2-2, the complete variable domain is KAGVTQTPRYLIKTRGQQVTLSCSPISGHRSVSWYQQTPGQGLQFLFEYFSETQRNKGNFPGRFSGRQFSNSRSEMNVSTLELGDSALYLCASNPTSSSGELFFGEGSRLTVL.

The table lists this clone with a few counts. CDR3 sequence: CASSTGQTNTGELFF. The CDR3, as DNA: TGTGCCAGCAGTACCGGACAGACGAACACCGGGGAGCTGTTTTTT. V gene TRBV27 combines with J gene TRBJ2-2; TRBD1 might be the D (6 bases). V lost 5 bases, J lost 0 bases, and 10 bases lay in between. Germline CDR1 reads MNHEY; CDR2 reads SMNVEV (reference sequence). The CDR3 is made up of 15 amino acids.

This clone has only a few counts. This chain uses TRBV27 with TRBJ2-1; 7 bases map to TRBD1. J lost 12 bases, V lost 5 bases, and 10 bases had no gene match. There are 13 residues in the CDR3. Germline CDR1 is MNHEY and CDR2 is SMNVEV (reference sequence). The CDR3 nucleotides are TGTGCCAGCAGTCCGACCGACAGGGCTCGGCAGTTCTTC. Protein sequence: CASSPTDRARQFF.

The sample holds one count of this clone. The chain is built from TRBV28 and TRBJ2-2; no firm D call. Trimming removed 6 bases at V and 5 bases at J, with 7 bases between. This CDR3 has 12 amino acids. The germline gives CDR1 MDHEN, CDR2 SYDVKM. In nucleotides, the CDR3 is TGTGCCAGCAGCGCCCAGACCGGGGAGCTGTTTTTT. Protein: CASSAQTGELFF.

The rearrangement joins TRBV7-6 to TRBJ1-1; tentative D call: TRBD1 (5 bases). The germline V gene encodes CDR1 SGHVS and CDR2 FNYEAQ. Trimming shortened V by 1 base and J by 6 bases, and 9 bases separated the two germline ends. The CDR3 sequence is 13 residues long. CDR3 sequence reads: CASSLGGVAEAFF. DNA of the CDR3: TGTGCCAGCAGCTTAGGGGGGGTAGCTGAAGCTTTCTTT.

This clone was recorded once. The J gene is TRBJ2-3, the V gene TRBV6-4, with a tentative D call TRBD2 (6 bases). The CDR3 consists of 15 residues. From germline, CDR1 is MRHNA and CDR2 SNTAGT. Deletions cut 2 bases from V and 0 bases from J, with 9 bases between. The CDR3, as DNA: TGTGCCAGCAGTGACGGCGGGACTAGCACAGATACGCAGTATTTT. Protein: CASSDGGTSTDTQYF.

V usage is TRBV20-1 and J usage is TRBJ2-5, with D hard to call. V gave up 6 bases and J gave up 9 bases, with 11 bases separating them. Germline V gene sequence: CDR1 DFQATT, CDR2 SNEGSKA (reference sequence). The CDR3 length is 10 residues. CDR3 nucleotides: TGCAGTGCGAGTGCTGGTTCCCAGTACTTC. Translated, it gives CSASAGSQYF.

The CDR3 is CSVAASGDQPQHF. CDR3 coding DNA: TGCAGCGTTGCGGCCTCAGGGGATCAGCCCCAGCATTTT. This rearrangement joins TRBV29-1 to TRBJ1-5, with D possibly TRBD1 on 6 matching bases. CDR1 and CDR2 from the germline V gene are SQVTM and ANQGSEA. CDR3 length equals 13 residues. The V and J ends lost 4 bases and 5 bases respectively, with 12 bases between them.

This chain joins TRBV5-1 and TRBJ2-2, with TRBD1 as a possible D gene (5 bases). CDR1 SGHRS and CDR2 YFSETQ come from the germline V gene. V shed 1 base and J shed 4 bases, with 8 bases lying between them. The CDR3 consists of 14 residues. This CDR3 is CASSLLGVTGELFF. CDR3 sequence (DNA): TGCGCCAGCAGCTTGTTAGGGGTCACCGGGGAGCTGTTTTTT.

The chain couples TRBV4-2 to TRBJ1-2; D may be TRBD1 (6 bases). CDR1 is LGHNA and CDR2 is YNFKEQ in the germline V gene. This CDR3 spans 14 amino acids. Trimming removed 1 base from V and 2 bases from J, with 8 bases in between. This CDR3 reads CASSQGTGNYGYTF. The CDR3 DNA is TGTGCCAGCAGCCAAGGAACAGGGAACTATGGCTACACCTTC.

The chain couples TRBV19 to TRBJ2-2; D is ambiguous. The CDR3 is 14 residues long. Germline CDR1 and CDR2: LNHDA and SQIVND (reference sequence). V was pared by 5 bases and J by 0 bases, with 7 bases between. For the CDR3, the DNA is TGTGCCAGTAGTCTTCAGGCGAACACCGGGGAGCTGTTTTTT. It translates to CASSLQANTGELFF.

The rearrangement uses TRBV7-8 and TRBJ1-5; D is unresolved. Trimming removed 8 bases at V and 3 bases at J, with 14 bases between. CDR3 length: 14 amino acids. The germline V gene has CDR1 SGHVS and CDR2 FQNEAQ. For the CDR3, the DNA is TGTGCCAGCCTGAAAGACGGACTCAATCAGCCCCAGCATTTT. It translates to CASLKDGLNQPQHF.

This clone has a single count. This chain links TRBV7-8 with TRBJ1-1; D is undetermined. CDR3 length: 15 residues. Germline V gives CDR1 SGHVS, CDR2 FQNEAQ. Trimming cost V 5 bases and J 12 bases, with 25 bases left between them. The chain's CDR3 is CASSPPGGPDTATFF. The CDR3, as DNA: TGTGCCAGCAGCCCTCCCGGTGGGCCAGACACGGCCACTTTCTTT.

This clone came up once. The same CDR3 is also encoded by other DNA sequences in this sample. The rearrangement joins TRBV28 to TRBJ2-2; TRBD2 agrees at 13 bases. V lost 3 bases, J lost 7 bases, and 2 bases stayed unmatched. Germline V gene data show CDR1 as MDHEN and CDR2 as SYDVKM. CDR3 length: 15 amino acids. The CDR3 bases are TGTGCCAGCAGTTTCCGGACTAGCGGGAGCGGGGAGCTGTTTTTT. Amino acid sequence: CASSFRTSGSGELFF.

The rearrangement uses TRBV7-2 and TRBJ1-1; no firm D call. V was clipped by 1 base and J by 1 base, with 4 bases between them. The CDR3 contains 13 residues. Germline values: CDR1 SGHTA, CDR2 FQGNSA. CDR3 region: CASSLGQNTEAFF. CDR3 DNA sequence: TGTGCCAGCAGCTTAGGGCAGAACACTGAAGCTTTCTTT. Full variable domain (rest looked up from reference TRBV7-2 and TRBJ1-1): GAGVSQSPSNKVTEKGKDVELRCDPISGHTALYWYRQSLGQGLEFLIYFQGNSAPDKSGLPSDRFSAERTGGSVSTLTIQRTQQEDSAVYLCASSLGQNTEAFFGQGTRLTVV.

The V gene is TRBV11-3, the J gene TRBJ1-5; 9 bases agree with TRBD1. Germline V CDR1 and CDR2: SGHNT, YENEEA. The CDR3 extends over 15 amino acids. The junction had 7 bases not matched to a gene; V was cut back by 3 bases and J by 7 bases. The chain's CDR3 is CASSFTGGEGQPQHF. The DNA of the CDR3 is TGTGCCAGCAGCTTCACAGGGGGCGAAGGACAGCCCCAGCATTTT. The whole variable domain, remainder taken from reference TRBV11-3 and TRBJ1-5, is EAGVVQSPRYKIIEKKQPVAFWCNPISGHNTLYWYLQNLGQGPELLIRYENEEAVDDSQLPKDRFSAERLKGVDSTLKIQPAELGDSAVYLCASSFTGGEGQPQHFGDGTRLSIL.

The CDR3 nucleotides read TGCGCCAGCAGCGCGATCCCAGGGGGACGAGCCAAAAACATTCAGTACTTC. The encoded protein is CASSAIPGGRAKNIQYF. This chain uses TRBV5-1 with TRBJ2-4, with 7 bases aligning to TRBD1. V shed 4 bases and J 0 bases; nucleotides not matched to a gene: 10. CDR1 and CDR2 from the germline V gene are SGHRS and YFSETQ. The CDR3 extends over 17 amino acids.

This clone was detected a few times. This chain connects TRBV4-3 to TRBJ2-7; 11 nucleotides align to TRBD2. This CDR3 is built from 15 residues. Trimming removed 5 bases from V and 5 bases from J; junction bases left unmatched: 8. Germline values: CDR1 LGHNA, CDR2 YSLEER. In DNA, the CDR3 is TGCGCCAGCAGCAGTAGCGGGAGGGCGGGGGACGAGCAGTACTTC. This gives the protein CASSSSGRAGDEQYF.

Details on this clone: At the DNA level, this CDR3 is encoded by other sequences in the same sample as well. The chain is built from TRBV27 and TRBJ2-7; D perhaps matches TRBD2 (5 bases). The CDR3 length is 13 residues. V was trimmed by 5 bases and J by 3 bases, leaving 11 bases between them. Germline V gives CDR1 MNHEY, CDR2 SMNVEV (reference sequence). In DNA form, the CDR3 reads TGTGCCAGCAGTCCCGGACTCGGCTACGAGCAGTACTTC. Amino acid sequence: CASSPGLGYEQYF.

V gene TRBV7-3 combines with J gene TRBJ2-7; TRBD2 matches 10 bases. The germline CDR1 and CDR2 sequences are SGHTA and FQGTGA. This CDR3 contains 13 residues. V dropped 7 bases and J dropped 5; count of bases not matched to a gene: 5. The CDR3 DNA reads TGTGCCAGCACCCGACTAGCGGGTCACGAGCAGTACTTC. It is translated as CASTRLAGHEQYF.

This chain connects TRBV6-1 to TRBJ2-3; D may be TRBD2 (5 bases). V was trimmed by 3 bases and J by 5 bases, leaving 15 bases between them. The CDR3 is made up of 15 amino acids. Germline CDR1 MNHNS, CDR2 SASEGT. CDR3 in amino acids: CASSDSTGMVDTQYF. CDR3 nucleotides: TGTGCCAGCAGTGATTCGACCGGGATGGTAGATACGCAGTATTTT.

The rearrangement uses TRBV11-2 and TRBJ2-6; D not resolved. Germline CDR1 reads SGHAT; CDR2 reads FQNNGV. V lost 3 bases and J lost 2, with 5 bases in between. This CDR3 region has 14 residues. The CDR3 DNA follows: TGTGCCAGCAGCTTTCCGGCTGGGGCCAACGTCCTGACTTTC. It encodes CASSFPAGANVLTF.

The chain employs TRBV2 and TRBJ2-3; 7 bases agree with TRBD1. The length of the CDR3 is 14 residues. Trimming cost V 6 bases and J 6 bases; bases outside gene matches: 9. Germline V lookup: CDR1 SNHLY, CDR2 FYNNEI. CDR3 DNA: TGTGCCAGCAGAAACTACAGGGGTGGCGATACGCAGTATTTT. Translation gives CASRNYRGGDTQYF.

This chain connects TRBV6-1 to TRBJ1-1; no definite D call. The CDR3 consists of 11 residues. The V gene's germline CDR1 is MNHNS and CDR2 SASEGT. V lost 6 bases and J 1 base, leaving 3 bases between the germline ends. The DNA for the CDR3 is TGTGCCAGCAGCGGGAACACTGAAGCTTTCTTT. Protein sequence: CASSGNTEAFF.

This clone was detected only a few times. The chain recombines TRBV30 with TRBJ1-5; D is perhaps TRBD1 (5 bases). The CDR3 runs 14 residues. Germline V gene sequence: CDR1 GTSNPN, CDR2 SVGIG (reference sequence). V was clipped by 0 bases and J by 2 bases, with 8 bases between them. CDR3 sequence (DNA): TGTGCCTGGAGTGTACAAGGGGGCAATCAGCCCCAGCATTTT. It encodes CAWSVQGGNQPQHF.